This TCR beta chain was identified during a study of human T cells and chemical hapten exposure. Study-wide points: There was alopecia in the donors, so their immune response may differ from that of healthy people.

The library gave individual cDNA molecules unique molecular identifiers. Each CDR3 protein gets one entry after TCRdb re-called the RACE reads with MiXCR. The data show approximately 88,000 distinct CDR3 sequences, with over 10% seen just once and about 5.7% held by the top ten. This clonotype was recorded at least ten times. The antigen is unknown. Regarding time point: patch test 3, about 24 weeks after DPC sensitization. Treatment defined: therapeutic diphenylcyclopropenone sensitization with weekly scalp DPC. Alopecia patients between 18 and 70 years old and suitable for DPC were used as donors. CDR1 and CDR2 (germline): DFQATT, SNEGSKA (reference sequence). Trimming stripped 1 base from V and 2 bases from J, with 5 bases between. This CDR3 region has 12 residues.

This specimen consisted of whole blood, obtained in connection with sensitization to the hapten diphenylcyclopropenone (DPC). This chain uses TRBV20-1 with TRBJ1-2, with D possibly matching TRBD1 (5 bases). This TCR was sampled from a woman in her forties or fifties with alopecia areata. Some clones in this sample may be carry-over from other donors' samples. CDR3 sequence (DNA): TGCAGTGCTAGAGGGGGGAACTATGGCTACACCTTC. It yields the protein CSARGGNYGYTF.